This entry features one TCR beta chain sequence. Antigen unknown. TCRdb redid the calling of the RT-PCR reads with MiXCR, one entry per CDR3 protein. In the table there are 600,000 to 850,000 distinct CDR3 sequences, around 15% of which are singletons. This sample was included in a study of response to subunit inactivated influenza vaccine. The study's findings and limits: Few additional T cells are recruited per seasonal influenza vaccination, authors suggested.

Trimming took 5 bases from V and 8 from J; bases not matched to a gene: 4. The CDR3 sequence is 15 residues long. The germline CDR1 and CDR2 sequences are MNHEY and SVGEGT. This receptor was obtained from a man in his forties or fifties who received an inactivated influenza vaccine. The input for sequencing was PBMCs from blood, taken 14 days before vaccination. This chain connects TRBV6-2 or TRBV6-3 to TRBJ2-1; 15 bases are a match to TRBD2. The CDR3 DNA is TGTGCCAGCAGTCCGGGACTAGCGGGAGGCCATGAGCAGTTCTTC. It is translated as CASSPGLAGGHEQFF.